A single sample is the source of the 26 T cell receptor beta chains below, sequenced in a study of T-cell reconstitution after alpha-beta-depleted transplantation in children (dated by TCRdb to 2016 to 2017). The library was prepared using PCR. Sequenced on an Illumina HiSeq 2500. TCR library preparation used molecular barcoding, with unique molecular identifiers applied to normalize quantification of the TCRbeta repertoire. The public sequencing data were trimmed at Q25 with fastp and processed into clonotypes with MiXCR by TCRdb, which kept only in-frame beta chains. Merged by CDR3 protein, the rows form single entries marked with the most common genes and DNA. This sample has 150,000 to 250,000 distinct CDR3 sequences in its table, and roughly 6.3% of those were observed once. Under 5% of the sample comes from the top ten. The label giving this sample's treatment or condition can be read as: allogeneic hematopoietic cell transplantation with graft depleted of TCRalphabeta T cells and CD19 B cells.

Sequenced material: PBMCs, taken before TCRalphabeta/CD19-depleted stem cell transplant. Receptors were obtained from a girl less than two years old with combined immunodeficiency, due to receive a stem cell transplant.

This clonotype was recorded many times. V and J are TRBV3-1 and TRBJ2-7; D gene uncertain. The germline V gene encodes CDR1 LGHDT and CDR2 YNNKEL (reference sequence). The CDR3 spans 12 residues. Trimming removed 1 base from V and 5 bases from J, with 6 bases in between. The CDR3 reads CASSQGSDEQYF. In DNA form, the CDR3 reads TGTGCCAGCAGCCAAGGGAGTGACGAGCAGTACTTC.

This clonotype has at least ten counts. V gene TRBV7-9 combines with J gene TRBJ2-7; tentative D call: TRBD2 (5 bases). The CDR3 length is 12 residues. CDR1 SEHNR and CDR2 FQNEAQ come from the germline V gene (reference sequence). The ends were cut back, 2 bases at V and 5 bases at J, with 7 bases in the middle. The CDR3 spells CASSLRGNEQYF. The CDR3 DNA reads as TGTGCCAGCAGCTTAAGAGGGAACGAGCAGTACTTC.

This clonotype occurred many times. The gene calls are TRBV12-3 or TRBV12-4 and TRBJ2-2; weak D call: TRBD1 (6 bases). The CDR3 runs to 13 residues. V gave up 5 bases and J gave up 5 bases, with 9 bases separating them. CDR3 nucleotides: TGTGCCAGCAGTCAGACAGGTACCGGGGAGCTGTTTTTT. Its protein is CASSQTGTGELFF.

This clonotype was seen repeatedly, ten times or more. The chain joins TRBV5-5 to TRBJ2-5, with D unclear. CDR3 length: 13 amino acids. Germline loops: CDR1 SGHKS, CDR2 YYEKEE (reference sequence). Trimming left V 0 bases short and J 2 bases short, with 5 bases between. CDR3 region: CASSLDIQETQYF. The CDR3 nucleotides read TGTGCCAGCAGCTTGGACATTCAAGAGACCCAGTACTTC.

This clonotype has only a few counts. The V call is TRBV12-3 or TRBV12-4, the J call TRBJ2-1; D is perhaps TRBD1 or TRBD2 (6 bases each). The germline V and J ends were trimmed by 7 bases and 3 bases, with 16 bases remaining between them. This CDR3 has 15 residues. The CDR3 spells CASTFGGQYYNEQFF. CDR3 coding DNA: TGTGCCAGCACCTTCGGGGGCCAGTACTACAATGAGCAGTTCTTC.

This clonotype was detected ten times or more. This chain joins TRBV12-3 or TRBV12-4 and TRBJ2-1; 7 positions match TRBD2. Unmatched junction bases numbered 9, after V lost 8 bases and J lost 2 bases. The CDR3 has 15 amino acids. The CDR3 nucleotides read TGTGCCAGCGGGCCGGGGGGATTTACCTACAATGAGCAGTTCTTC. It specifies CASGPGGFTYNEQFF.

This clonotype occurred many times. The rearrangement joins TRBV5-4 to TRBJ2-7, with 7 bases identical to TRBD2. This CDR3 comprises 18 residues. Trimming removed 4 bases from V and 0 bases from J; junction bases left unmatched: 16. CDR1 SGHNT and CDR2 YYREEE come from the germline V gene (reference sequence). Here the CDR3 DNA reads TGTGCCAGCAGCCTCTTTTATCCGTCGGGGGGAAGCTCCTACGAGCAGTACTTC. This gives the protein CASSLFYPSGGSSYEQYF.

This clonotype has ten or more counts. The V and J genes are TRBV5-1 and TRBJ2-7; TRBD2 matches 7 bases. CDR1 is SGHRS and CDR2 is YFSETQ in the germline V gene. The CDR3 consists of 14 residues. The V gene end was trimmed by 0 bases and the J gene end by 13 bases; junction bases not matched to a gene: 13. This CDR3 is CASSLEGGTTGDYF. The CDR3, as DNA: TGCGCCAGCAGCTTGGAAGGTGGGACTACGGGGGACTACTTC.

This clonotype was counted at least ten times. The CDR3 DNA reads as TGTGCCAGCAGCCCACGGAGCCTAGTGAATGAGCAGTTCTTC. Translated, it gives CASSPRSLVNEQFF. The rearrangement links TRBV3-1 to TRBJ2-1; unclear D gene. Germline V gene lookup returns CDR1 LGHDT and CDR2 YNNKEL (reference sequence). CDR3 length equals 14 residues. V dropped 4 bases and J dropped 7 bases, with 14 bases sitting between them.

This clonotype was recorded many times. The chain carries TRBV20-1 and TRBJ2-1, with D uncertain. The CDR3 consists of 11 residues. V was trimmed by 3 bases and J by 4 bases, leaving 4 bases between them. The germline V gene encodes CDR1 DFQATT and CDR2 SNEGSKA (reference sequence). For the CDR3, the DNA is TGCAGTGCTAGCCAATACAATGAGCAGTTCTTC. Its translation is CSASQYNEQFF.

The genes are TRBV20-1 and TRBJ2-7; TRBD2 matches 11 bases. The length of the CDR3 is 15 residues. The germline CDR1 and CDR2 sequences are DFQATT and SNEGSKA (reference sequence). The ends lost 5 bases at V and 1 base at J; junction bases unmatched: 7. The CDR3 reads CSARTGTSGSYEQYF. The CDR3 DNA reads as TGCAGTGCTCGAACCGGGACTAGCGGATCCTACGAGCAGTACTTC.

This clonotype has at least ten counts. This chain joins TRBV12-3 or TRBV12-4 and TRBJ2-7; D remains ambiguous. The CDR3 is made up of 13 amino acids. Trimming removed 4 bases from V and 2 bases from J, with 9 bases in between. CDR3 region: CASSWHLAYEQYF. The CDR3 coding sequence is TGTGCCAGCAGTTGGCATCTAGCCTACGAGCAGTACTTC.

This clonotype was recorded many times. The gene calls are TRBV6-5 and TRBJ1-4, with TRBD1 as a possible D gene (6 bases). Germline CDR1 and CDR2: MNHEY and SVGAGI. CDR3 size: 16 residues. Trimming left V 5 bases short and J 4 bases short, with 17 bases between. CDR3 in amino acids: CASSPTTGPRNEKLFF. The CDR3 bases are TGTGCCAGCAGTCCAACAACAGGGCCGCGTAATGAAAAACTGTTTTTT.

The sample holds a few counts of this clonotype. The chain is built from TRBV5-5 and TRBJ1-1, with D perhaps TRBD1 (5 bases). The CDR3 extends over 15 amino acids. The V end lost 0 bases, the J end lost 4 bases, and 13 bases lay between the germline ends. In germline, CDR1 is SGHKS, CDR2 YYEKEE (reference sequence). The CDR3 nucleotides read TGTGCCAGCAGCTTGGCGGGGGTGGAAGGCACTGAAGCTTTCTTT. It codes for CASSLAGVEGTEAFF.

The chain recombines TRBV5-1 with TRBJ2-6; 8 nucleotides line up with TRBD1. Germline lookup yields CDR1 SGHRS and CDR2 YFSETQ. The CDR3 has 17 amino acids. V trimming: 7 bases; J trimming: 0 bases; junction bases outside the gene matches: 9. The CDR3 nucleotides read TGCGCCAGCGTCCCCCGGGACAGGAGCTCTGGGGCCAACGTCCTGACTTTC. Residues: CASVPRDRSSGANVLTF.

This clonotype has a count of ten or more. This chain joins TRBV12-3 or TRBV12-4 and TRBJ2-1; 11 nucleotides line up with TRBD2. The CDR3 covers 14 residues. V lost 7 bases and J lost 3; bases outside the gene matches: 2. CDR3 region: CASTLAGGYNEQFF. CDR3 nucleotide sequence: TGTGCCAGCACGCTAGCGGGAGGCTACAATGAGCAGTTCTTC.

The sample holds many counts of this clonotype. The chain uses TRBV4-1 and TRBJ1-3, with unresolved D. Trimming removed 6 bases from V and 2 bases from J, with 8 bases in between. CDR1 is MGHRA and CDR2 is YSYEKL in the germline V gene. The CDR3 sequence is 13 residues long. CDR3 residues: CASSTGPGNTIYF. CDR3 in DNA: TGCGCCAGCAGTACCGGGCCTGGAAACACCATATATTTT.

This clonotype was recorded many times. The rearrangement links TRBV12-3 or TRBV12-4 to TRBJ2-1; TRBD2 agrees at 8 bases. V dropped 5 bases and J dropped 9; count of bases not matched to a gene: 3. This CDR3 spans 12 amino acids. The CDR3 spells CASSPSGGEQFF. The CDR3 DNA reads TGTGCCAGCAGTCCGAGCGGGGGTGAGCAGTTCTTC.

This clonotype was detected only a few times. The rearrangement joins TRBV7-6 to TRBJ1-1; possible D gene TRBD1, 6 bases. Trimming took off 3 bases at V and 8 bases at J, with 19 bases between the two ends. Looked up from germline, CDR1 is SGHVS and CDR2 is FNYEAQ. This CDR3 contains 15 residues. The CDR3 DNA sequence: TGTGCCAGCAGCTTGACGGCAGGGGCCCGTTTGGAAGCTTTCTTT. Residues: CASSLTAGARLEAFF.

This clonotype came up many times. The chain joins TRBV7-9 to TRBJ2-1; D call uncertain. Trimming removed 3 bases at V and 12 bases at J, with 12 bases between. CDR3 length: 12 amino acids. Germline V gene sequence: CDR1 SEHNR, CDR2 FQNEAQ (reference sequence). DNA for the CDR3: TGTGCCAGCAGCTTTTTTGGTGGTTGGCAGTTCTTC. This gives the protein CASSFFGGWQFF.

In its sample, this clonotype was seen many times. The chain recombines TRBV4-3 with TRBJ2-7; 7 positions match TRBD1. Germline CDR1 reads LGHNA; CDR2 reads YSLEER. V dropped 0 bases and J dropped 3; count of bases not matched to a gene: 8. The CDR3 has 16 residues. The DNA of the CDR3 is TGCGCCAGCAGCCAAGAACAGGGGTTAGCAGGCTACGAGCAGTACTTC. Its protein product is CASSQEQGLAGYEQYF.

This clonotype has at least ten counts. The chain joins TRBV12-3 or TRBV12-4 to TRBJ2-4; D may match TRBD1 or TRBD2 (6 bases each). The germline V and J ends were trimmed by 2 bases and 4 bases, with 9 bases remaining between them. The CDR3 runs 14 residues. The CDR3 here is CASSLRRGKNIQYF. The DNA for the CDR3 is TGTGCCAGCAGTTTAAGGAGGGGGAAAAACATTCAGTACTTC.

This clonotype was seen at least ten times. The chain recombines TRBV12-3 or TRBV12-4 with TRBJ2-3; unclear D gene. The CDR3 extends over 16 amino acids. Trimming cost V 7 bases and J 2 bases, with 19 bases left between them. In DNA form, the CDR3 reads TGTGCCAGCACCGTGGGCGGTTCTCTCCTCACAGATACGCAGTATTTT. Its protein is CASTVGGSLLTDTQYF.

With regard to this clonotype: With a much larger clone just one base away, this may be a read error. V is TRBV12-3 or TRBV12-4 and J is TRBJ2-2; D is possibly TRBD2 (5 bases). The CDR3 length is 12 residues. Between the trimmed V and J ends, which lost 9 bases and 7 bases, there was a span of 12 bases. CDR3 sequence reads: CARSGGGGELFF. In nucleotides, the CDR3 is TGTGCCAGGTCGGGCGGAGGCGGGGAGCTGTTTTTT.

The rearrangement joins TRBV20-1 to TRBJ2-1; 7 positions match TRBD2. V dropped 3 bases and J dropped 0; count of bases not matched to a gene: 2. Germline V gene sequence: CDR1 DFQATT, CDR2 SNEGSKA (reference sequence). The CDR3 extends over 14 amino acids. As DNA, the CDR3 is TGCAGTGCTAGTCGCGGGAGCTCCTACAATGAGCAGTTCTTC. It is translated as CSASRGSSYNEQFF.

J is TRBJ2-3 and V is TRBV20-1; the match to TRBD2 covers 14 bases. Germline V gene data show CDR1 as DFQATT and CDR2 as SNEGSKA (reference sequence). There are 18 residues in the CDR3. Here the CDR3 DNA reads TGCTGTGGTAGGGCTGCGGGACTAGCGGGAGTTAGCGCAGATACGCAGTATTTT. This gives the protein CCGRAAGLAGVSADTQYF.